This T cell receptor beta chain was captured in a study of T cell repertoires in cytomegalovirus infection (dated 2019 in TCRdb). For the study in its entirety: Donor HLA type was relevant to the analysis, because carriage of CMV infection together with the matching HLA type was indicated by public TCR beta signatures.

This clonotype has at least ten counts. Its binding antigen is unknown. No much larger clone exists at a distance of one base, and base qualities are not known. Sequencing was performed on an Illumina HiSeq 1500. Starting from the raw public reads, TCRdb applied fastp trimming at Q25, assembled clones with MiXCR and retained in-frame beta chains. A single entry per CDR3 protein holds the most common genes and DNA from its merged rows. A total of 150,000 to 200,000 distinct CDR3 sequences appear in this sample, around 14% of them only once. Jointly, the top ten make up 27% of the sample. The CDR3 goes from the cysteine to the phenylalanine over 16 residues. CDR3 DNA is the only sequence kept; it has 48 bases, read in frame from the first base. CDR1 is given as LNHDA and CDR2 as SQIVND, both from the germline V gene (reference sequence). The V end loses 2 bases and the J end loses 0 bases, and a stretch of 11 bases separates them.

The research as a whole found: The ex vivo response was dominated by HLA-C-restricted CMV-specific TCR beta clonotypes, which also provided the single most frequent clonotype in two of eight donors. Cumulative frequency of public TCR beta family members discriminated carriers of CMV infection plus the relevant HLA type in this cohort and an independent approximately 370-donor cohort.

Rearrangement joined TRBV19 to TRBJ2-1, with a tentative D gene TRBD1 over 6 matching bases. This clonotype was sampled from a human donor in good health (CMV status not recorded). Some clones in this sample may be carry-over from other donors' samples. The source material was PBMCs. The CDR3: CASSINGRGSYNEQFF. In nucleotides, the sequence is TGTGCCAGTAGTATAAATGGCAGGGGCTCCTACAATGAGCAGTTCTTC.